These 10 T cell receptor beta chains originate from one sample sequenced in a study of shared clonotypes between healthy human individuals. TCRdb's table, derived via immunoSEQ multiplex PCR, lists solely in-frame clones and lacks some. Counted here are roughly 720,000 clones, about 90% occurring once; the ten biggest clones make up around a third. What was sequenced was memory CD8+ T cells from PBMCs. Stated subset: CD45RO+ cells pooled with CCR7-negative TemRA cells. These receptor sequences come from a young man in good health. Some clones in this sample may be carry-over from other donors' samples.

This chain uses TRBV6-1 with TRBJ2-7; D call uncertain. Per germline, CDR1 MNHNS and CDR2 SASEGT. This CDR3 has 14 amino acids. Trimming stripped 0 bases from V and 3 bases from J, with 9 bases between. In DNA form, the CDR3 reads TGTGCCAGCAGTGAAGCGCTGTGGTACTACGAGCAGTACTTC. Translation gives CASSEALWYYEQYF.

This chain uses TRBV7-9 with TRBJ2-1; no clear D. The germline V and J ends were trimmed by 4 bases and 0 bases, with 13 bases remaining between them. This CDR3 spans 16 amino acids. The germline V gene has CDR1 SEHNR and CDR2 FQNEAQ (reference sequence). The CDR3 nucleotides read TGTGCCAGCAGCTCGTCACATACGAGCTCCTACAATGAGCAGTTCTTC. Protein product: CASSSSHTSSYNEQFF.

The chain recombines TRBV6-5 with TRBJ2-3, with TRBD2 matching 8 bases. The V segment lost 2 bases and the J segment 5 bases; nucleotides outside the gene matches: 6. CDR1 MNHEY and CDR2 SVGAGI come from the germline V gene. The CDR3 is made up of 15 amino acids. The DNA of the CDR3 is TGTGCCAGCAGTTACCGCGGGAGGATCGTAGATACGCAGTATTTT. Translation gives CASSYRGRIVDTQYF.

Concerning this clone: Within the sample, other DNA sequences also encode this same CDR3. The chain joins TRBV9 to TRBJ2-7, with D perhaps matching TRBD1 (6 bases). The CDR3 contains 14 residues. Trimming stripped 0 bases from V and 2 bases from J, with 9 bases between. The V gene's germline CDR1 is SGDLS and CDR2 YYNGEE. The CDR3 spells CASSVGDRPYEQYF. DNA for the CDR3: TGTGCCAGCAGCGTAGGCGACAGGCCCTACGAGCAGTACTTC.

The genes are TRBV7-2 and TRBJ2-6; a weak D match, TRBD1 (7 bases). Germline CDR1 and CDR2: SGHTA and FQGNSA. This CDR3 region has 16 residues. V lost 5 bases to trimming and J lost 2 bases, with 13 bases between them. The DNA for the CDR3 is TGTGCCAGCAGCCCGACCAGGGGGGCTGGGGCCAACGTCCTGACTTTC. Protein sequence: CASSPTRGAGANVLTF.

The chain links TRBV19 to TRBJ2-1; 8 bases line up with TRBD2. V lost 6 bases to trimming and J lost 5 bases; unmatched junction nucleotides: 3. The CDR3 has 13 residues. Germline CDR1 is LNHDA and CDR2 is SQIVND (reference sequence). CDR3 in amino acids: CASRTGGDNEQFF. In DNA form, the CDR3 reads TGTGCCAGTAGGACGGGAGGGGACAATGAGCAGTTCTTC.

The chain joins TRBV6-6 to TRBJ2-7; D unclear. The CDR3 runs 12 residues. The V end was cut by 8 bases, the J end by 4 bases, with 12 bases between. The germline V gene has CDR1 MNHNY and CDR2 SVGAGI (reference sequence). DNA of the CDR3: TGTGCCAGCGGTGGGAAGAAGTACGAGCAGTACTTC. Protein: CASGGKKYEQYF.

This sequence joins TRBV27 and TRBJ2-3; 10 bases line up with TRBD1. CDR1 and CDR2 (germline): MNHEY, SMNVEV (reference sequence). The junction had 5 bases not matched to a gene; V was cut back by 7 bases and J by 4 bases. The CDR3 is made up of 14 amino acids. Written as DNA, the CDR3 is TGTGCCAGCAACCCGGGACAGGGGCCAGATACGCAGTATTTT. Translating gives CASNPGQGPDTQYF.

The chain employs TRBV28 and TRBJ1-2; D is unclear. Per germline, CDR1 MDHEN and CDR2 SYDVKM. The CDR3 has 14 amino acids. V shed 3 bases and J shed 2 bases, with 10 bases lying between them. CDR3 amino acids: CASSFHGENYGYTF. The CDR3 DNA follows: TGTGCCAGCAGTTTTCACGGGGAAAACTATGGCTACACCTTC.

For this clone: A junction boundary mismatches the germline segment, possibly from a read error. The V call is TRBV7-9, the J call TRBJ2-2; D uncertain. CDR1 is SEHNR and CDR2 is FQNEAQ in the germline V gene (reference sequence). CDR3 length equals 13 residues. The CDR3, as DNA: TGTGCCAGCAGTTTAGACCGGTCCGGGGAGCTGTTTTTT. Its protein product is CASSLDRSGELFF.